By sample share, the clone carrying this T cell receptor beta chain is medium-sized. Its antigen is not known. This sample is part of a study of CD8+ T cells in alopecia areata. Regarding the study as a whole: Lesional tissue from the scalp (especially in alopecia totalis/universalis) showed higher clonality than normal scalp.

Trimming took off 7 bases at V and 5 bases at J, with 16 bases between the two ends. The CDR3 consists of 14 residues. Germline CDR1 and CDR2: MDHEN and SYDVKM. The study team obtained lesional scalp punch biopsies and peripheral blood from alopecia areata patients. Both CD4+ and CD8+ T cells were separated by sorting PBMCs. Extracted from the samples, RNA was reverse transcribed into cDNA to serve as the sequencing template. TCRdb's copy holds only in-frame clones and misses some; the assay was immunoSEQ multiplex PCR. The sample lists 30,000 to 35,000 clones; 45% to 60% were seen once. The chain carries TRBV28 and TRBJ2-3; D is possibly TRBD2 (5 bases). The sample consisted of NKG2D-high CD8+ T cells sorted from blood. The clonotype was recovered from a human donor with alopecia areata. The CDR3 loop is CASNGEGGIDTQYF. In DNA form, the CDR3 reads TGTGCCAGCAATGGTGAAGGAGGTATAGATACGCAGTATTTT.